A selection of T cell receptor beta chains follows, all from one sample in a study of beta chain features in type 1 diabetes. Measured with immunoSEQ multiplex PCR; TCRdb has only the in-frame clones, and not every one. The repertoire holds a few hundred thousand clones, with 25% to 35% as singletons. The sample was central memory CD4+ T cells from blood. All receptors derive from a man aged 30-40 years in good health. The CDR3 runs from the conserved cysteine through the conserved F or W. Each record gives: J gene, V gene, clone size, D gene, CDR3 protein, CDR3 DNA. The D gene is left open where the match is weak. Expanded clones get a size class; other rows say once, few or many, or leave the size out.

j_call: TRBJ2-5; v_call: TRBV6-5; clone_size: NA; d_call: TRBD1; cdr3_aa: CASSRTGTRETQYF; cdr3_nt: TGTGCCAGCAGTCGGACAGGGACCAGGGAGACCCAGTACTTC
j_call: TRBJ2-6; v_call: TRBV30; clone_size: NA; d_call: NA; cdr3_aa: CASPSGASGANVLTF; cdr3_nt: TGTGCCTCCCCCTCGGGGGCCTCTGGGGCCAACGTCCTGACTTTC
j_call: TRBJ2-1; v_call: TRBV11-2; clone_size: NA; d_call: TRBD2; cdr3_aa: CASSSRLAGGPYNEQFF; cdr3_nt: TGTGCCAGCAGCTCTCGACTAGCGGGAGGGCCCTACAATGAGCAGTTCTTC
j_call: TRBJ2-1; v_call: TRBV6-5; clone_size: few; d_call: NA; cdr3_aa: CASIPGGGNEQFF; cdr3_nt: TGTGCCAGCATCCCCGGCGGAGGCAATGAGCAGTTCTTC
j_call: TRBJ2-5; v_call: TRBV28; clone_size: few; d_call: NA; cdr3_aa: CASSLSGAQTQYF; cdr3_nt: TGTGCCAGCAGTTTATCCGGGGCTCAGACCCAGTACTTC
j_call: TRBJ2-3; v_call: TRBV18; clone_size: many; d_call: TRBD1; cdr3_aa: CASKNRRGLADTQYF; cdr3_nt: TGTGCCAGCAAAAACCGCAGGGGGCTTGCAGATACGCAGTATTTT
j_call: TRBJ2-1; v_call: TRBV4-1; clone_size: NA; d_call: TRBD2; cdr3_aa: CASSPLDGGRDEQFF; cdr3_nt: TGCGCCAGCAGCCCGCTGGACGGCGGGAGGGATGAGCAGTTCTTC
j_call: TRBJ2-7; v_call: TRBV6-6; clone_size: few; d_call: TRBD2; cdr3_aa: CASRPSGGTYEQYF; cdr3_nt: TGTGCCAGCAGACCCAGCGGGGGAACCTACGAGCAGTACTTC
j_call: TRBJ1-6; v_call: TRBV27; clone_size: NA; d_call: NA; cdr3_aa: CASSLLNSPLHF; cdr3_nt: TGTGCCAGCAGTCTACTAAATTCACCCCTCCACTTT
j_call: TRBJ2-1; v_call: TRBV5-6; clone_size: few; d_call: TRBD2; cdr3_aa: CASSLGLAAKSSYNEQFF; cdr3_nt: TGTGCCAGCAGCTTGGGACTAGCGGCCAAGAGCTCCTACAATGAGCAGTTCTTC
j_call: TRBJ2-6; v_call: TRBV7-9; clone_size: few; d_call: NA; cdr3_aa: CASSLVLSGANVLTF; cdr3_nt: TGTGCCAGCAGCTTAGTCTTGTCCGGGGCCAACGTCCTGACTTTC
j_call: TRBJ2-2; v_call: TRBV9; clone_size: NA; d_call: NA; cdr3_aa: CASSVSQRYYTGELFF; cdr3_nt: TGTGCCAGCAGCGTTTCCCAGCGGTATTACACCGGGGAGCTGTTTTTT
j_call: TRBJ1-2; v_call: TRBV6-6; clone_size: few; d_call: TRBD1; cdr3_aa: CASIISDRGAAGYTF; cdr3_nt: TGTGCCAGCATCATCTCTGACAGGGGCGCGGCGGGCTACACCTTC
j_call: TRBJ1-2; v_call: TRBV7-8; clone_size: NA; d_call: TRBD1; cdr3_aa: CASSADRGNYGYTF; cdr3_nt: TGTGCCAGCAGCGCGGACAGGGGAAACTATGGCTACACCTTC
j_call: TRBJ2-7; v_call: TRBV15; clone_size: NA; d_call: NA; cdr3_aa: CATSRDYGESGEQYF; cdr3_nt: TGTGCCACCAGCAGAGATTACGGAGAGTCGGGCGAGCAGTACTTC
j_call: TRBJ2-1; v_call: TRBV6-6; clone_size: many; d_call: NA; cdr3_aa: CASSDWGTNNEQFF; cdr3_nt: TGTGCCAGCAGTGACTGGGGTACGAACAATGAGCAGTTCTTC
j_call: TRBJ2-3; v_call: TRBV15; clone_size: NA; d_call: TRBD2; cdr3_aa: CATSRGASGGSTDTQYF; cdr3_nt: TGTGCCACCAGCAGGGGGGCTAGCGGGGGTAGCACAGATACGCAGTATTTT
j_call: TRBJ2-1; v_call: TRBV4-2; clone_size: NA; d_call: NA; cdr3_aa: CASSLDFQSYNEQFF; cdr3_nt: TGTGCCAGCAGCTTAGACTTTCAGTCCTACAATGAGCAGTTCTTC
j_call: TRBJ2-7; v_call: TRBV6-1; clone_size: NA; d_call: TRBD2; cdr3_aa: CASGREGEQYF; cdr3_nt: TGTGCCAGCGGTCGGGAGGGCGAGCAGTACTTC
j_call: TRBJ1-5; v_call: TRBV15; clone_size: once; d_call: TRBD1; cdr3_aa: CATSKEQGYQPQHF; cdr3_nt: TGTGCCACCAGCAAAGAACAGGGGTATCAGCCCCAGCATTTT
j_call: TRBJ2-3; v_call: TRBV11-2; clone_size: NA; d_call: NA; cdr3_aa: CASSWTGIDTQYF; cdr3_nt: TGTGCCAGCAGCTGGACGGGAATAGATACGCAGTATTTT
j_call: TRBJ2-1; v_call: TRBV29-1; clone_size: few; d_call: NA; cdr3_aa: CSVEDLQGAYNEQFF; cdr3_nt: TGCAGCGTTGAAGATCTACAGGGAGCCTACAATGAGCAGTTCTTC
j_call: TRBJ2-3; v_call: TRBV2; clone_size: few; d_call: NA; cdr3_aa: CASSTQGTSTDTQYF; cdr3_nt: TGTGCCAGCAGTACACAGGGAACTAGCACAGATACGCAGTATTTT
j_call: TRBJ2-1; v_call: TRBV5-6; clone_size: NA; d_call: NA; cdr3_aa: CASGRDRPAAQFF; cdr3_nt: TGTGCCAGCGGCAGGGATCGCCCCGCTGCGCAGTTCTTC
j_call: TRBJ2-1; v_call: TRBV6-1; clone_size: NA; d_call: NA; cdr3_aa: CASSELTVPVDEQFF; cdr3_nt: TGTGCCAGCAGTGAACTGACAGTCCCTGTGGATGAGCAGTTCTTC
j_call: TRBJ2-1; v_call: TRBV5-1; clone_size: few; d_call: TRBD2; cdr3_aa: CASSERDGSYNEQFF; cdr3_nt: TGCGCCAGCAGCGAGCGGGATGGGTCCTACAATGAGCAGTTCTTC
j_call: TRBJ1-2; v_call: TRBV9; clone_size: few; d_call: NA; cdr3_aa: CASGLGGTF; cdr3_nt: TGTGCCAGCGGCCTGGGAGGTACCTTC
j_call: TRBJ2-3; v_call: TRBV29-1; clone_size: many; d_call: NA; cdr3_aa: CSVDLGTDTQYF; cdr3_nt: TGCAGCGTTGATCTGGGCACAGATACGCAGTATTTT
j_call: TRBJ2-5; v_call: TRBV30; clone_size: few; d_call: TRBD2; cdr3_aa: CAWSVNSGGAQYF; cdr3_nt: TGTGCCTGGAGTGTAAATAGCGGGGGGGCCCAGTACTTC
j_call: TRBJ1-2; v_call: TRBV7-9; clone_size: few; d_call: NA; cdr3_aa: CAIRSTGETLYGYTF; cdr3_nt: TGTGCCATACGATCGACCGGCGAAACCCTCTATGGCTACACCTTC
j_call: TRBJ2-7; v_call: TRBV30; clone_size: NA; d_call: TRBD2; cdr3_aa: CAWSPGGAPYEQYF; cdr3_nt: TGTGCCTGGAGTCCGGGGGGAGCCCCCTACGAGCAGTACTTC
j_call: TRBJ2-3; v_call: TRBV10-1; clone_size: NA; d_call: TRBD2; cdr3_aa: CASSPGTSGGPVPQYF; cdr3_nt: TGCGCCAGCAGTCCGGGGACTAGCGGGGGCCCCGTTCCGCAGTATTTT
j_call: TRBJ2-7; v_call: TRBV4-2; clone_size: few; d_call: TRBD1; cdr3_aa: CASSQVAGTDNYEQYF; cdr3_nt: TGTGCCAGCAGCCAAGTTGCAGGGACAGATAACTACGAGCAGTACTTC
j_call: TRBJ2-5; v_call: TRBV2; clone_size: few; d_call: TRBD1; cdr3_aa: CASSEGQGVETQYF; cdr3_nt: TGTGCCAGCAGTGAAGGGCAGGGGGTAGAGACCCAGTACTTC
j_call: TRBJ2-7; v_call: TRBV9; clone_size: NA; d_call: NA; cdr3_aa: CASSVDGNSYEQYF; cdr3_nt: TGTGCCAGCAGCGTAGACGGGAACTCCTACGAGCAGTACTTC
j_call: TRBJ1-6; v_call: TRBV7-2; clone_size: few; d_call: NA; cdr3_aa: CASNLEGSPLHF; cdr3_nt: TGTGCCAGCAACTTAGAGGGGTCACCCCTCCACTTT
j_call: TRBJ2-1; v_call: TRBV6-5; clone_size: few; d_call: NA; cdr3_aa: CASSYTTGNSYNEQFF; cdr3_nt: TGTGCCAGCAGTTACACAACGGGCAACTCCTACAATGAGCAGTTCTTC
j_call: TRBJ2-1; v_call: TRBV9; clone_size: NA; d_call: NA; cdr3_aa: CASSVGIITGVEQFF; cdr3_nt: TGTGCCAGCAGCGTAGGGATTATAACGGGGGTTGAGCAGTTCTTC
j_call: TRBJ1-1; v_call: TRBV27; clone_size: few; d_call: NA; cdr3_aa: CASSLSGTVNTEAFF; cdr3_nt: TGTGCCAGCAGCCTTTCGGGGACGGTGAACACTGAAGCTTTCTTT
j_call: TRBJ2-7; v_call: TRBV4-3; clone_size: NA; d_call: TRBD2; cdr3_aa: CASSQSGGTAFEQYF; cdr3_nt: TGCGCCAGCAGCCAATCCGGGGGGACGGCCTTTGAGCAGTACTTC
j_call: TRBJ2-1; v_call: TRBV18; clone_size: NA; d_call: TRBD1; cdr3_aa: CASSPRTGKANEQFF; cdr3_nt: TGTGCCAGCTCACCAAGGACAGGGAAGGCCAATGAGCAGTTCTTC
j_call: TRBJ1-5; v_call: TRBV27; clone_size: few; d_call: NA; cdr3_aa: CASSLSSENQPQHF; cdr3_nt: TGTGCCAGCAGTTTATCGTCGGAAAATCAGCCCCAGCATTTT
j_call: TRBJ2-1; v_call: TRBV29-1; clone_size: NA; d_call: TRBD1; cdr3_aa: CSAGQGSSNEQFF; cdr3_nt: TGCAGCGCTGGACAGGGATCGTCCAATGAGCAGTTCTTC
j_call: TRBJ2-7; v_call: TRBV30; clone_size: NA; d_call: NA; cdr3_aa: CAWSVLAGNYEQYF; cdr3_nt: TGTGCCTGGAGTGTACTTGCGGGAAACTACGAGCAGTACTTC
j_call: TRBJ2-2; v_call: TRBV30; clone_size: many; d_call: NA; cdr3_aa: CAWSRDTGELFF; cdr3_nt: TGTGCCTGGAGTCGGGACACCGGGGAGCTGTTTTTT
j_call: TRBJ1-2; v_call: TRBV5-4; clone_size: few; d_call: TRBD1; cdr3_aa: CASSRGQGEAYGYTF; cdr3_nt: TGTGCCAGCAGCCGTGGACAGGGGGAGGCCTATGGCTACACCTTC
j_call: TRBJ2-1; v_call: TRBV6-4; clone_size: NA; d_call: TRBD2; cdr3_aa: CASSPSASGYNEQFF; cdr3_nt: TGTGCCAGCAGTCCGTCAGCTAGCGGCTACAATGAGCAGTTCTTC
j_call: TRBJ2-3; v_call: TRBV5-1; clone_size: NA; d_call: NA; cdr3_aa: CASSTYPGTDTQYF; cdr3_nt: TGCGCCAGCAGCACATATCCGGGCACAGATACGCAGTATTTT
j_call: TRBJ1-1; v_call: TRBV29-1; clone_size: NA; d_call: NA; cdr3_aa: CSVERPGMNTEAFF; cdr3_nt: TGCAGCGTTGAACGCCCGGGGATGAACACTGAAGCTTTCTTT
j_call: TRBJ1-1; v_call: TRBV2; clone_size: few; d_call: NA; cdr3_aa: CASTDENTEAFF; cdr3_nt: TGTGCCAGCACCGACGAGAACACTGAAGCTTTCTTT
j_call: TRBJ2-3; v_call: TRBV11-2; clone_size: NA; d_call: NA; cdr3_aa: CASSFQPPSIGADTQYF; cdr3_nt: TGTGCCAGCAGTTTTCAGCCCCCTAGCATTGGGGCAGATACGCAGTATTTT
j_call: TRBJ1-1; v_call: TRBV30; clone_size: many; d_call: NA; cdr3_aa: CAWSVRVITEAFF; cdr3_nt: TGTGCCTGGAGTGTACGGGTAATTACTGAAGCTTTCTTT
j_call: TRBJ2-7; v_call: TRBV30; clone_size: NA; d_call: NA; cdr3_aa: CAWSGGSYEQYF; cdr3_nt: TGTGCCTGGAGTGGGGGATCCTACGAGCAGTACTTC
j_call: TRBJ1-1; v_call: TRBV11-2; clone_size: NA; d_call: NA; cdr3_aa: CASSSQNRLAEAFF; cdr3_nt: TGTGCCAGCAGCTCTCAGAACCGCCTGGCTGAAGCTTTCTTT
j_call: TRBJ2-7; v_call: TRBV7-2; clone_size: medium-sized; d_call: NA; cdr3_aa: CASSLQTESYEQYF; cdr3_nt: TGTGCCAGCAGCTTACAAACAGAGTCCTACGAGCAGTACTTC
j_call: TRBJ2-7; v_call: TRBV6-6; clone_size: NA; d_call: NA; cdr3_aa: CASSSEWGASSYEQYF; cdr3_nt: TGTGCCAGCAGTTCCGAGTGGGGAGCGAGCTCCTACGAGCAGTACTTC
j_call: TRBJ2-7; v_call: TRBV27; clone_size: NA; d_call: NA; cdr3_aa: CASSPGGAYYEQYF; cdr3_nt: TGTGCCAGCAGTCCCGGCGGGGCCTACTACGAGCAGTACTTC
j_call: TRBJ1-1; v_call: TRBV30; clone_size: NA; d_call: NA; cdr3_aa: CAWTGSGTEAFF; cdr3_nt: TGTGCCTGGACTGGGTCGGGCACTGAAGCTTTCTTT